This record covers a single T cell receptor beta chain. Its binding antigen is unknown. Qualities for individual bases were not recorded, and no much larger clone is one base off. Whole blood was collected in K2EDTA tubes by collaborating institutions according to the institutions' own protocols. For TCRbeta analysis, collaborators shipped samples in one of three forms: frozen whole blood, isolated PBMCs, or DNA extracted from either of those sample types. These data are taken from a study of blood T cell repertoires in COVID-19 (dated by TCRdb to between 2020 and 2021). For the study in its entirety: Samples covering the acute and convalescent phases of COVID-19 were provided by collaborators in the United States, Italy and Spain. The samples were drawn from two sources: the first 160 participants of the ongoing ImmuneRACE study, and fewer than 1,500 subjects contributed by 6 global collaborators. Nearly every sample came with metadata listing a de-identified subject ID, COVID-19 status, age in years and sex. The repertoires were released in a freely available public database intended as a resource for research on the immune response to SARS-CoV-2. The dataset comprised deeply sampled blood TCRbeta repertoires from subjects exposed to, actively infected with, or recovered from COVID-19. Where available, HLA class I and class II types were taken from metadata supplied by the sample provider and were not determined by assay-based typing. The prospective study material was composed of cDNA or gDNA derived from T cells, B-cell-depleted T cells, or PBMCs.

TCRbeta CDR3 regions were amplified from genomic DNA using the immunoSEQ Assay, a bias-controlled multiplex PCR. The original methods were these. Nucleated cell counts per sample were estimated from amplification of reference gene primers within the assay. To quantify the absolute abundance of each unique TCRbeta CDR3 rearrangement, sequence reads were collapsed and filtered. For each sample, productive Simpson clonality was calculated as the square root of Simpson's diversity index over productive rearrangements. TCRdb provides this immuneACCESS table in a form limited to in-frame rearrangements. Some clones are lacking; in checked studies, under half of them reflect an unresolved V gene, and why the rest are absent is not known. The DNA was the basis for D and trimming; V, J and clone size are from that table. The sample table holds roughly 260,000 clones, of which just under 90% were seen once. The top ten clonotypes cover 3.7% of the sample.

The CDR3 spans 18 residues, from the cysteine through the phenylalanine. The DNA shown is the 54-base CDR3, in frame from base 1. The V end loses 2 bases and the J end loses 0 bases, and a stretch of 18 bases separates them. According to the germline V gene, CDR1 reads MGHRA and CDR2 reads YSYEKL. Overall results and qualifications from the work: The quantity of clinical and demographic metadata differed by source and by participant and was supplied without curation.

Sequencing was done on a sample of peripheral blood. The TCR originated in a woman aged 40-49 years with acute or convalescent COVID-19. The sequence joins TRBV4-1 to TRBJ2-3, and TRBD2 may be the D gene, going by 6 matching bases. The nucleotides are TGCGCCAGCAGCCAACCCCCGGGAGCAATTATTAGCACAGATACGCAGTATTTT. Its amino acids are CASSQPPGAIISTDTQYF.